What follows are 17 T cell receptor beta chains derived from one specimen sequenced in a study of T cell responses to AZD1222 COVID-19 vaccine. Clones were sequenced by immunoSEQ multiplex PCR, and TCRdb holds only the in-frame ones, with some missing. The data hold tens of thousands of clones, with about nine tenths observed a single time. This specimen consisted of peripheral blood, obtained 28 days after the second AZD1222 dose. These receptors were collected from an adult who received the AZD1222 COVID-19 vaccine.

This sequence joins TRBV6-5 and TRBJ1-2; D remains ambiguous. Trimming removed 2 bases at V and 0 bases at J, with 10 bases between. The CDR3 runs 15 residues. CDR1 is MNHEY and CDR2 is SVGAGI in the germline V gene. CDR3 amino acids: CASSYSGRSNYGYTF. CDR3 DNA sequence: TGTGCCAGCAGTTACAGTGGGAGGTCTAACTATGGCTACACCTTC.

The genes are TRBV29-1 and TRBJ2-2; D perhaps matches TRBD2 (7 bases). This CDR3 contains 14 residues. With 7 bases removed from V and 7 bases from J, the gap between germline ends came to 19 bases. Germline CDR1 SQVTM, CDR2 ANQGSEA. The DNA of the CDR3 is TGCAGCGCCCGGTCGAGGGGGGAGGGCGGGGAGCTGTTTTTT. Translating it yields CSARSRGEGGELFF.

Here the CDR3 DNA reads TGTGCCAGCAGCCGTGGACAGGATTACAATGAGCAGTTCTTC. Its translation is CASSRGQDYNEQFF. The chain joins TRBV6-5 to TRBJ2-1, with 7 positions matching TRBD1. The CDR3 is made up of 14 amino acids. J gave up 4 bases and V 6 bases, and 6 bases lay outside the gene matches. Germline V gene data show CDR1 as MNHEY and CDR2 as SVGAGI.

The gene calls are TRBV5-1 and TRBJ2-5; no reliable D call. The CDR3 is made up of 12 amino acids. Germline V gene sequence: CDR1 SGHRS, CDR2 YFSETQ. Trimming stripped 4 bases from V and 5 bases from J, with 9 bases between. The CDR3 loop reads CASSLSQETQYF. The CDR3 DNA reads TGCGCCAGCAGCCTCTCCCAGGAGACCCAGTACTTC.

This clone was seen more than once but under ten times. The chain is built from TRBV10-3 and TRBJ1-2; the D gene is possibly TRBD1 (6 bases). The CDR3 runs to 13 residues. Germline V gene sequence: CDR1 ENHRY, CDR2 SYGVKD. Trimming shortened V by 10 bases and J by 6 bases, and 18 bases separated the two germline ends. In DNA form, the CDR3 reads TGTGCCACCCTGGACCCAGCAGGGGATGGCTACACCTTC. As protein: CATLDPAGDGYTF.

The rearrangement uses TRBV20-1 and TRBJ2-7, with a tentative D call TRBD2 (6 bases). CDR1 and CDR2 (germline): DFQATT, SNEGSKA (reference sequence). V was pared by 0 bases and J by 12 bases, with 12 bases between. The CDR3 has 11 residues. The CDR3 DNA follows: TGCAGTGCTAGAGATGAGGGGAGGCGGTACTTC. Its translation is CSARDEGRRYF.

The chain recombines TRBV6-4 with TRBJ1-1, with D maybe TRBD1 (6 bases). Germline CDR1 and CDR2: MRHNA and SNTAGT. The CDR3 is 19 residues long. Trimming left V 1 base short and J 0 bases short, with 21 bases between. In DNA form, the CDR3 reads TGTGCCAGCAGTGACTTTGGGACGGGGGGCTCATTTCTGAACACTGAAGCTTTCTTT. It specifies CASSDFGTGGSFLNTEAFF.

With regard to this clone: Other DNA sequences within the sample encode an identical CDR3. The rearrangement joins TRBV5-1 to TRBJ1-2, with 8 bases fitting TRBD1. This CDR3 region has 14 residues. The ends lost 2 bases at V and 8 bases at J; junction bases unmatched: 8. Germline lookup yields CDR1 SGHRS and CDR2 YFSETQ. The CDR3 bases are TGCGCCAGCAGCTTAGAGACAGGGGCGGGAGGCTACACCTTC. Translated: CASSLETGAGGYTF.

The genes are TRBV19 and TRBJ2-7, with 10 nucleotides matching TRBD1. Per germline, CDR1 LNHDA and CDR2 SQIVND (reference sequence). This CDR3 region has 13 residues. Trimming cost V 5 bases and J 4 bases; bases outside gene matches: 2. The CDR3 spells CASSVDRGYEQYF. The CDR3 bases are TGTGCCAGTAGTGTGGACAGGGGGTACGAGCAGTACTTC.

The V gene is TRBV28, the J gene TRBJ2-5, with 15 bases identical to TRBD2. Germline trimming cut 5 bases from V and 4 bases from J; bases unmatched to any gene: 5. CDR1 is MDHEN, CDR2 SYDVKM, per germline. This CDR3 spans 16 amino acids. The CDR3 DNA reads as TGTGCCAGCAGTCAACCGGGACTAGCGGGAGGAGAGACCCAGTACTTC. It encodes CASSQPGLAGGETQYF.

The CDR3 loop is CASKQGASTEAFF. The CDR3 DNA is TGCGCCAGCAAACAGGGGGCGAGCACTGAAGCTTTCTTT. The chain has TRBV5-1 and TRBJ1-1; 9 bases fit TRBD1. CDR1 SGHRS and CDR2 YFSETQ come from the germline V gene. J gave up 4 bases and V 6 bases, and 4 bases lay outside the gene matches. The CDR3 is 13 amino acids.

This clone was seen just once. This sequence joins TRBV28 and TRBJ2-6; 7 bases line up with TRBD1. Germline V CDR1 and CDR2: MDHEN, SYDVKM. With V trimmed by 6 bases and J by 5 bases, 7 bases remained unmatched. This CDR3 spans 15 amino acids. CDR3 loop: CASSTGAFWANVLTF. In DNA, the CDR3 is TGTGCCAGCAGCACAGGGGCCTTTTGGGCCAACGTCCTGACTTTC.

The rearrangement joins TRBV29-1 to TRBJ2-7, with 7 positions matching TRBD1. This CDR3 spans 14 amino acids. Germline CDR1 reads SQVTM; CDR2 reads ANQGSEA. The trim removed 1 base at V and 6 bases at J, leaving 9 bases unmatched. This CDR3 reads CSVEATPGQREQYF. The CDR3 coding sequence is TGCAGCGTTGAAGCCACCCCGGGACAGCGCGAGCAGTACTTC.

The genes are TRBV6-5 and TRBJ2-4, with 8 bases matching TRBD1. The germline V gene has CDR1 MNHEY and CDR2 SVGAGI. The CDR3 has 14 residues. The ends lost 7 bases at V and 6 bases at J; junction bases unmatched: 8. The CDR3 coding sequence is TGTGCCAGCAAGAGGACAGGGAGTGTAAACATTCAGTACTTC. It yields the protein CASKRTGSVNIQYF.

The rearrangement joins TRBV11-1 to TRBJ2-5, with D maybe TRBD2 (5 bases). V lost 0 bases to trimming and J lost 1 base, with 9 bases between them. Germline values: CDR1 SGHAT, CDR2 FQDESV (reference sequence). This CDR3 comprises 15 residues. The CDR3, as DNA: TGTGCCAGCAGCTTAGCCGGAGGACTCCAAGAGACCCAGTACTTC. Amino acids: CASSLAGGLQETQYF.

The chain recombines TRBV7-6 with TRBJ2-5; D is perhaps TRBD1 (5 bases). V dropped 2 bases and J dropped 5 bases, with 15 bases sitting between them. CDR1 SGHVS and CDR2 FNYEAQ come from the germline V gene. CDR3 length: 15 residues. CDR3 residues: CASSLLFRVGETQYF. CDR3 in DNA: TGTGCCAGCAGCTTATTATTCAGGGTGGGGGAGACCCAGTACTTC.

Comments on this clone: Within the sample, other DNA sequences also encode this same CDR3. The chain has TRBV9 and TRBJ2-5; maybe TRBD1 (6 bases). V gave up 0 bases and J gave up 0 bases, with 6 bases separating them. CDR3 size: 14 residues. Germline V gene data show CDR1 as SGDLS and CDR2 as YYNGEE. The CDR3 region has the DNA TGTGCCAGCAGCGTAGCAGGGGACCAAGAGACCCAGTACTTC. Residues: CASSVAGDQETQYF. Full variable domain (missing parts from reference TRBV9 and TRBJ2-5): DSGVTQTPKHLITATGQRVTLRCSPRSGDLSVYWYQQSLDQGLQFLIQYYNGEERAKGNILERFSAQQFPDLHSELNLSSLELGDSALYFCASSVAGDQETQYFGPGTRLLVL.